Listed below are T cell receptor beta chains from one sample, sequenced in a study of blood T cell repertoires in COVID-19. The table came from immunoSEQ multiplex PCR; TCRdb's copy has only in-frame clones and leaves some out. The data contain 260,000 or so clones, around 88% of them singletons. Sequencing used PBMCs or T cells enriched from blood (not recorded which). The receptors originated from a woman in her forties with acute COVID-19. The CDR3 runs from the conserved cysteine through the conserved F or W. The order of the fields is V gene, J gene, D gene, clone size, CDR3 protein, CDR3 DNA. D genes are given only for firm matches. The size of a clone is reported for some rows only, either as once, few or many, or as a class for expanded clones.

V gene: TRBV29-1
J gene: TRBJ2-3
D gene: TRBD2
clone size: few
CDR3 protein: CSVESSGRAENTDTQYF
CDR3 DNA: TGCAGCGTCGAATCTAGCGGGAGGGCCGAGAACACAGATACGCAGTATTTT

V gene: TRBV5-5
J gene: TRBJ1-5
D gene: -
clone size: -
CDR3 protein: CASSLEGDSQPQHF
CDR3 DNA: TGTGCCAGCAGCTTGGAAGGGGACTCGCAGCCCCAGCATTTT

V gene: TRBV5-4
J gene: TRBJ1-1
D gene: -
clone size: -
CDR3 protein: CASSFYNGFTEAFF
CDR3 DNA: TGTGCCAGCAGCTTTTATAACGGGTTCACTGAAGCTTTCTTT

V gene: TRBV11-3
J gene: TRBJ2-5
D gene: TRBD2
clone size: -
CDR3 protein: CASSKTSGGQETQYF
CDR3 DNA: TGTGCCAGCAGCAAAACTAGCGGGGGACAAGAGACCCAGTACTTC

V gene: TRBV18
J gene: TRBJ2-7
D gene: -
clone size: -
CDR3 protein: CASSQTESSYEQYF
CDR3 DNA: TGTGCCAGCTCACAGACAGAGAGCTCCTACGAGCAGTACTTC

V gene: TRBV28
J gene: TRBJ2-1
D gene: -
clone size: -
CDR3 protein: CATSGPVGSYNEQFF
CDR3 DNA: TGTGCCACCTCTGGGCCGGTGGGCTCCTACAATGAGCAGTTCTTC

V gene: TRBV19
J gene: TRBJ1-2
D gene: -
clone size: -
CDR3 protein: CASKHSARARTNYGYTF
CDR3 DNA: TGTGCCAGTAAACACAGTGCAAGGGCCCGGACAAACTATGGCTACACCTTC

V gene: TRBV3-1/TRBV3-2
J gene: TRBJ2-1
D gene: TRBD1
clone size: -
CDR3 protein: CASSQVHPDRAPFGGNEQFF
CDR3 DNA: TGTGCCAGCAGCCAAGTTCATCCGGACAGGGCCCCTTTCGGAGGCAATGAGCAGTTCTTC

V gene: TRBV10-2
J gene: TRBJ1-1
D gene: TRBD1
clone size: -
CDR3 protein: CASSPDRGKAEAFF
CDR3 DNA: TGCGCCAGCAGTCCGGACAGGGGAAAGGCTGAAGCTTTCTTT

V gene: TRBV5-1
J gene: TRBJ1-3
D gene: -
clone size: -
CDR3 protein: CASSLGSAVDTIYF
CDR3 DNA: TGCGCCAGCAGCTTGGGGTCCGCAGTGGACACCATATATTTT

V gene: TRBV7-9
J gene: TRBJ1-1
D gene: TRBD1
clone size: -
CDR3 protein: CASSLTGTAFTEAFF
CDR3 DNA: TGTGCCAGCAGCTTAACCGGGACAGCCTTCACTGAAGCTTTCTTT

V gene: TRBV5-1
J gene: TRBJ1-1
D gene: TRBD1
clone size: -
CDR3 protein: CASSLRDRPNTEAFF
CDR3 DNA: TGCGCCAGCTCACTACGGGACAGACCGAACACTGAAGCTTTCTTT

V gene: TRBV28
J gene: TRBJ1-2
D gene: -
clone size: -
CDR3 protein: CASSFVGNRPYGYTF
CDR3 DNA: TGTGCCAGCAGTTTTGTGGGGAACAGGCCCTATGGCTACACCTTC

V gene: TRBV4-1
J gene: TRBJ1-3
D gene: -
clone size: -
CDR3 protein: CASSQDFGSSGNTIYF
CDR3 DNA: TGCGCCAGCAGCCAAGATTTCGGGAGCTCTGGAAACACCATATATTTT

V gene: TRBV7-9
J gene: TRBJ2-3
D gene: -
clone size: -
CDR3 protein: CASSHGGSLPSTDTQYF
CDR3 DNA: TGTGCCAGCAGCCACGGGGGATCACTACCTAGCACAGATACGCAGTATTTT

V gene: TRBV5-1
J gene: TRBJ2-7
D gene: -
clone size: -
CDR3 protein: CASSLVSVQGEQYF
CDR3 DNA: TGCGCCAGCAGCTTGGTTTCCGTTCAGGGCGAGCAGTACTTC

V gene: TRBV10-3
J gene: TRBJ1-5
D gene: -
clone size: -
CDR3 protein: CAISESISGYSNQPQHF
CDR3 DNA: TGTGCCATCAGTGAGTCGATTTCAGGGTATAGCAATCAGCCCCAGCATTTT

V gene: TRBV5-8
J gene: TRBJ2-1
D gene: -
clone size: -
CDR3 protein: CASSPYNEQFF
CDR3 DNA: TGTGCCAGCAGCCCGTACAATGAGCAGTTCTTC

V gene: TRBV5-6
J gene: TRBJ2-3
D gene: -
clone size: -
CDR3 protein: CASSFSGISDTQYF
CDR3 DNA: TGTGCCAGCAGCTTTTCCGGGATCTCAGATACGCAGTATTTT

V gene: TRBV7-9
J gene: TRBJ1-2
D gene: -
clone size: -
CDR3 protein: CASSLGGDWRGYTF
CDR3 DNA: TGTGCCAGCAGCTTAGGCGGAGACTGGAGAGGCTACACCTTC

V gene: TRBV10-3
J gene: TRBJ2-5
D gene: TRBD1
clone size: few
CDR3 protein: CAISPTGVGETQYF
CDR3 DNA: TGTGCCATCAGTCCTACAGGGGTTGGGGAGACCCAGTACTTC

V gene: TRBV6-5
J gene: TRBJ2-1
D gene: -
clone size: -
CDR3 protein: CASSSNSGGYNEQFF
CDR3 DNA: TGTGCCAGCAGTTCAAATAGCGGCGGTTACAATGAGCAGTTCTTC

V gene: TRBV11-3
J gene: TRBJ2-1
D gene: -
clone size: -
CDR3 protein: CASSLGTSLYNEQFF
CDR3 DNA: TGTGCCAGCAGCTTAGGGACAAGCCTCTACAATGAGCAGTTCTTC

V gene: TRBV2
J gene: TRBJ2-2
D gene: TRBD1
clone size: -
CDR3 protein: CASLIAGGLTGELFF
CDR3 DNA: TGTGCCAGCCTAATTGCAGGGGGCCTTACCGGGGAGCTGTTTTTT

V gene: TRBV5-4
J gene: TRBJ1-2
D gene: -
clone size: -
CDR3 protein: CASSEAGDYGYTF
CDR3 DNA: TGTGCCAGCAGTGAGGCGGGGGACTATGGCTACACCTTC

V gene: TRBV30
J gene: TRBJ1-4
D gene: TRBD1
clone size: -
CDR3 protein: CAWSDKRGPNEKLFF
CDR3 DNA: TGTGCCTGGAGTGACAAGAGGGGGCCTAATGAAAAACTGTTTTTT

V gene: TRBV19
J gene: TRBJ1-3
D gene: -
clone size: few
CDR3 protein: CASSIFQGARGNTIYF
CDR3 DNA: TGTGCCAGTAGTATTTTTCAAGGGGCCCGGGGAAACACCATATATTTT

V gene: TRBV7-9
J gene: TRBJ1-1
D gene: TRBD1
clone size: -
CDR3 protein: CASSLGDRGRTEAFF
CDR3 DNA: TGTGCCAGCAGCCTGGGCGACAGGGGGCGCACTGAAGCTTTCTTT

V gene: TRBV4-3
J gene: TRBJ2-3
D gene: -
clone size: -
CDR3 protein: CASSRTLSPGTDTQYF
CDR3 DNA: TGCGCCAGCAGCCGAACCCTAAGCCCTGGCACAGATACGCAGTATTTT

V gene: TRBV21-1
J gene: TRBJ2-3
D gene: -
clone size: -
CDR3 protein: CASSEGARTDTQYF
CDR3 DNA: TGTGCCAGCAGTGAGGGGGCCCGCACAGATACGCAGTATTTT

V gene: TRBV28
J gene: TRBJ1-4
D gene: -
clone size: -
CDR3 protein: CASSLQGGEKLFF
CDR3 DNA: TGTGCCAGCAGTTTGCAGGGAGGCGAAAAACTGTTTTTT

V gene: TRBV27
J gene: TRBJ1-1
D gene: -
clone size: few
CDR3 protein: CASSLSVDTEAFF
CDR3 DNA: TGTGCCAGCAGTTTATCAGTAGACACTGAAGCTTTCTTT

V gene: TRBV11-1
J gene: TRBJ1-1
D gene: -
clone size: -
CDR3 protein: CASSQEGNTEAFF
CDR3 DNA: TGTGCCAGCAGCCAGGAGGGGAACACTGAAGCTTTCTTT

V gene: TRBV9
J gene: TRBJ1-1
D gene: -
clone size: once
CDR3 protein: CASSVDVGRDTEAFF
CDR3 DNA: TGTGCCAGCAGCGTAGACGTGGGCAGGGACACTGAAGCTTTCTTT

V gene: TRBV28
J gene: TRBJ1-2
D gene: -
clone size: -
CDR3 protein: CASSLRGAIHGYTF
CDR3 DNA: TGTGCCAGCAGTTTGCGGGGGGCGATCCATGGCTACACCTTC

V gene: TRBV27
J gene: TRBJ2-7
D gene: TRBD2
clone size: -
CDR3 protein: CASSLRGTSGYEQYF
CDR3 DNA: TGTGCCAGCAGTTTAAGGGGGACTAGCGGATACGAGCAGTACTTC

V gene: TRBV11-3
J gene: TRBJ1-2
D gene: -
clone size: once
CDR3 protein: CASSLGQGFIDGYTF
CDR3 DNA: TGTGCCAGCAGCTTGGGTCAGGGTTTCATCGATGGCTACACCTTC

V gene: TRBV29-1
J gene: TRBJ2-1
D gene: TRBD2
clone size: -
CDR3 protein: CSVRTSGNNNEQFF
CDR3 DNA: TGCAGCGTTCGGACTAGCGGAAATAACAATGAGCAGTTCTTC

V gene: TRBV6-2/TRBV6-3
J gene: TRBJ1-1
D gene: -
clone size: -
CDR3 protein: CASSYAGQGIQTEAFF
CDR3 DNA: TGTGCCAGCAGTTACGCGGGTCAGGGGATTCAGACTGAAGCTTTCTTT

V gene: TRBV2
J gene: TRBJ2-1
D gene: TRBD2
clone size: -
CDR3 protein: CASRTGLAGNEQFF
CDR3 DNA: TGTGCCAGCAGGACAGGACTAGCGGGGAATGAGCAGTTCTTC

V gene: TRBV30
J gene: TRBJ1-1
D gene: -
clone size: -
CDR3 protein: CAWTRQTSTEAFF
CDR3 DNA: TGTGCCTGGACGAGACAGACATCCACTGAAGCTTTCTTT

V gene: TRBV7-6
J gene: TRBJ1-6
D gene: -
clone size: -
CDR3 protein: CASSLEGDPVPSSPLHF
CDR3 DNA: TGTGCCAGCAGCTTAGAAGGGGATCCGGTACCTAGTTCACCCCTCCACTTT